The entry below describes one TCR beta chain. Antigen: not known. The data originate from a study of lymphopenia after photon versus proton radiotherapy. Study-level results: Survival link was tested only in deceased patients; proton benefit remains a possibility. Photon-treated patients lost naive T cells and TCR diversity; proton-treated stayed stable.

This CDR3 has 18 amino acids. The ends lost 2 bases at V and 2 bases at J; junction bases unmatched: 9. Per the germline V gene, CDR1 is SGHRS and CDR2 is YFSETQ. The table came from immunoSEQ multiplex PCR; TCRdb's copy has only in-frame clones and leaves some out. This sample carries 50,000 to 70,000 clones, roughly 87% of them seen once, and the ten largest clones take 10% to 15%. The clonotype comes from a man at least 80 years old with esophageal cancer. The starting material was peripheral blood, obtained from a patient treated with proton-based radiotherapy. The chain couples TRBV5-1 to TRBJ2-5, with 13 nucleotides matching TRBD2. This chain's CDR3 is CASSFRLAGGPGQETQYF. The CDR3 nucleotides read TGCGCCAGCAGCTTCAGACTAGCGGGGGGCCCGGGGCAAGAGACCCAGTACTTC.